These T cell receptor beta chains were read from a single sample in a study of OX40 agonist ivuxolimab in advanced cancers. Method: immunoSEQ multiplex PCR; TCRdb's copy keeps in-frame clones and lacks some. The sample lists about 63,000 clones, 80% to 90% occurring once. The sequences come from CD4+ or CD8+ T cells sorted from blood, collected in a trial of the OX40 agonist ivuxolimab. Receptors were obtained from an adult with an advanced solid tumor such as melanoma, head and neck, liver or kidney cancer. CDR3s include the opening cysteine and the closing phenylalanine or tryptophan. The D gene is left open where the match is weak.

cdr3_aa,d_call,v_call,j_call
CASRGGLAGTDTQYF,TRBD2,TRBV2,TRBJ2-3
CASSPDRSANYGYTF,.,TRBV6-6,TRBJ1-2
CASSPLSGRAGADTQYF,TRBD2,TRBV27,TRBJ2-3
CASSTDGVTDTQYF,.,TRBV11-3,TRBJ2-3
CASSLDLASGRWNEQFF,TRBD2,TRBV11-3,TRBJ2-1
CASSRHLTRTGYEQYF,.,TRBV5-4,TRBJ2-7
CSVDRQGHTEAFF,TRBD1,TRBV29-1,TRBJ1-1
CASSFWTGPGYEQYF,TRBD1,TRBV5-1,TRBJ2-7
CASSKVTDSVEQFF,.,TRBV21-1,TRBJ2-1
CASSDWGTTYEQYF,.,TRBV2,TRBJ2-7
CATSRQGSGELFF,.,TRBV15,TRBJ2-2
CASSSNRLAPYNEQFF,TRBD2,TRBV5-4,TRBJ2-1
CASSLAGGQETQYF,TRBD2,TRBV5-1,TRBJ2-5
CASSEGQGDSGANVLTF,TRBD1,TRBV2,TRBJ2-6
CSVARGGTYEQYF,TRBD2,TRBV29-1,TRBJ2-7
CASSLGFTDTQYF,.,TRBV7-9,TRBJ2-3
CASWGLFYEQYF,.,TRBV10-2,TRBJ2-7
CAIRAGPLMNTEAFF,.,TRBV10-3,TRBJ1-1
CASSAGLASYNEQFF,.,TRBV2,TRBJ2-1
CASSPALSYNEQFF,.,TRBV28,TRBJ2-1
CASRREGTGGYEQYF,TRBD1,TRBV19,TRBJ2-7
CASSKKYNATKSGQRPDF,.,TRBV7-7,TRBJ2-6